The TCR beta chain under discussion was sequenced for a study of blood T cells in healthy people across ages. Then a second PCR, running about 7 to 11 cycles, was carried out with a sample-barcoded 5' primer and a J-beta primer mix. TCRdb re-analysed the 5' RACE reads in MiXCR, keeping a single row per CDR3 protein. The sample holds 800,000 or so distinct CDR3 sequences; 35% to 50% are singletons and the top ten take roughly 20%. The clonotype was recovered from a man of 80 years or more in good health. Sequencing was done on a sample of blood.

CDR3 in amino acids: CASSRNRDTNEKLFF. The CDR3 nucleotides read TGTGCCAGCAGCAGAAACAGGGATACTAATGAAAAACTGTTTTTT. The rearrangement uses TRBV7-9 and TRBJ1-4; possibly TRBD1 for D (6 bases). V gave up 5 bases and J gave up 2 bases, with 12 bases separating them. The CDR3 is made up of 15 amino acids. Germline CDR1 and CDR2: SEHNR and FQNEAQ (reference sequence).